Listed below are T cell receptor beta chains from one sample, sequenced in a study of read filtering for tumor transcriptome and immune sequencing. TCRdb analysed the reads with MiXCR anew, one entry per CDR3 protein. This sample has 37,000 or so distinct CDR3 sequences, with roughly 15% found just once. The sequenced sample was a population of CD138-negative cells sorted from bone marrow. These receptors were taken from a donor aged 40 or older with multiple myeloma. The CDR3 runs from the conserved cysteine through the conserved F or W. The order of the fields is D gene, J gene, V gene, clone size, CDR3 DNA, CDR3 protein. A D gene is named only where the DNA matches it firmly. Clone size is shown for a subset of rows, as once, few, many or a class of expanded clone.

- TRBJ2-1 TRBV19 many TGTGCCAGTAGTATAGGGCCCCGAGGGATGGCGTACAATGAGCAGTTCTTC CASSIGPRGMAYNEQFF
- TRBJ2-5 TRBV12-3/TRBV12-4 many TGTGCCAGCAGTCCTCGGGTCTACCAAGAGACCCAGTACTTC CASSPRVYQETQYF
- TRBJ2-7 TRBV7-2 many TGTGCCAGCAGCTCCGACACCCTAAGGGAGCAGTACTTC CASSSDTLREQYF
- TRBJ2-6 TRBV6-5 - TGTGCCAGCTGGGACTCCGGAAGTTCTGGGGCCAACGTCCTGACTTTC CASWDSGSSGANVLTF
- TRBJ2-3 TRBV30 many TGTGCCTGGAGTGTAGGAGATACGCAGTATTTT CAWSVGDTQYF
- TRBJ1-1 TRBV12-3/TRBV12-4 many TGTGCCAGCAGTCAGGGGACTGGTACTGAAGCTTTCTTT CASSQGTGTEAFF
- TRBJ2-3 TRBV11-2 many TGTGCCAGCAGCCCACACACAGATACGCAGTATTTT CASSPHTDTQYF
TRBD2 TRBJ2-7 TRBV6-1 many TGTGCCAGCAGTGCAGCGGGAGGGCCCTACGAGCAGTACTTC CASSAAGGPYEQYF
- TRBJ2-7 TRBV25-1 many TGTGCCAGCAGGGCCTCGCCCGGCTCCTACGAGCAGTACTTC CASRASPGSYEQYF
- TRBJ2-3 TRBV12-3/TRBV12-4 many TGTGCCAGCACCTTTGGTAGCAGTAGCACAGATACGCAGTATTTT CASTFGSSSTDTQYF
- TRBJ1-2 TRBV7-9 many TGTGCCAGCAGCTTAGACTACTATGGCTACACCTTC CASSLDYYGYTF
- TRBJ1-5 TRBV30 few TGTGCCTGGACGGAAAGCTCCAATCAGCCCCAGCATTTT CAWTESSNQPQHF
TRBD2 TRBJ2-7 TRBV10-3 many TGTGCCATCAGTGAGTCCGGACTAGCTAGGAGCTACGAGCAGTACTTC CAISESGLARSYEQYF
- TRBJ1-1 TRBV20-1 many TGCAGTGCTAGAGAGATCCTCCAGGGCTATCTCGGAGCTTTCTTT CSAREILQGYLGAFF
- TRBJ2-7 TRBV11-2 many TGTGCCAGCAGAATAAGCGGGCGAGGCTCCTACGAGCAGTACTTC CASRISGRGSYEQYF
- TRBJ1-1 TRBV29-1 many TGCAGCGTGGGAGACAGTTCTGAAGCTTTCTTT CSVGDSSEAFF
- TRBJ2-3 TRBV28 few TGTGCCAGCAGTCCACGGTCGCGCCCGGTCACAGATACGCAGTATTTT CASSPRSRPVTDTQYF
- TRBJ2-3 TRBV29-1 few TGCAGCGTCCGGGACTCCTTCACAGATACGCAGTATTTT CSVRDSFTDTQYF
- TRBJ2-7 TRBV29-1 many TGCAGCTATTCTTCGGGTGGGGGTTACGAGCAGTACTTC CSYSSGGGYEQYF
- TRBJ2-1 TRBV4-1 many TGCGCCAGCAGCCCCCCCTCAAACGTAAATGAGCAGTTCTTC CASSPPSNVNEQFF